One sample yielded the 30 T cell receptor beta chains listed below, sequenced in a study of graft-versus-host responses after intestinal transplantation. Measured with immunoSEQ multiplex PCR; TCRdb has only the in-frame clones, and not every one. Of 40,000 to 45,000 clones listed, 90% to 95% are singletons. Their cognate antigens are unknown. Sequences were derived from unstimulated CD8+ T cells sorted from spleen or lymph node cells, sampled before transplant. These receptors were taken from a human donor who was the organ donor for an intestinal transplant.

The CDR3 nucleotides are TGTGCCAGCAGCATCTTAAGCGGGGGTCCACTCACCGGGGAGCTGTTTTTT. Its protein product is CASSILSGGPLTGELFF. This sequence joins TRBV11-2 and TRBJ2-2; 8 bases are shared with TRBD2. Germline values: CDR1 SGHAT, CDR2 FQNNGV. V lost 5 bases, J lost 4 bases, and 12 bases stayed unmatched. The CDR3 runs to 17 residues.

The chain is built from TRBV4-2 and TRBJ2-2; TRBD2 matches at 8 bases. V dropped 2 bases and J dropped 5; count of bases not matched to a gene: 4. The length of the CDR3 is 15 residues. From germline, CDR1 is LGHNA and CDR2 YNFKEQ. The CDR3 nucleotides are TGTGCCAGCAGCCAACCATTAGCGGGGACCGGGGAGCTGTTTTTT. It codes for CASSQPLAGTGELFF.

As to this clone: One junction end disagrees with the germline gene, perhaps due to a read error. Other DNA variants within this sample encode the same CDR3. The chain is built from TRBV6-5 and TRBJ1-2, with TRBD1 identical over 8 bases. The germline CDR1 and CDR2 sequences are MNHEY and SVGAGI. CDR3 length equals 15 residues. CDR3 amino acids: CASSLRTGFNYGYTF. CDR3 bases: TGTGCCAGCAGTCTTAGGACAGGGTTTAACTATGGTTACACCTTC.

This sequence joins TRBV7-9 and TRBJ1-2; D may be TRBD1 (5 bases). V lost 5 bases, J lost 8 bases, and 33 bases lay in between. The CDR3 length is 19 residues. Germline lookup yields CDR1 SEHNR and CDR2 FQNEAQ (reference sequence). The CDR3 region has the DNA TGTGCCAGCAGCCTCCCCTCATCGCCCCCCGGGGGGGGAGTTCTAGGCTACACCTTC. Translation gives CASSLPSSPPGGGVLGYTF.

The chain joins TRBV9 to TRBJ1-5; 8 bases match TRBD1. The CDR3 runs to 14 residues. CDR1 is SGDLS, CDR2 YYNGEE, per germline. V was pared by 4 bases and J by 0 bases, with 0 bases of the junction left unmatched. The CDR3: CASSTGGSNQPQHF. The CDR3 DNA reads TGTGCCAGCAGCACAGGGGGTAGCAATCAGCCCCAGCATTTT.

The chain employs TRBV12-5 and TRBJ2-1; D unresolved. Trimming took 1 base from V and 9 from J, leaving 7 bases between them. The CDR3 is made up of 12 amino acids. Germline CDR1 is LGHNT and CDR2 is FRNRAP. The CDR3 DNA follows: TGTGCTAGTGGTTTGGGTTTGGGTGAGCAGTTCTTC. The encoded protein is CASGLGLGEQFF. Variable domain in full (rest from reference TRBV12-5 and TRBJ2-1): DARVTQTPRHKVTEMGQEVTMRCQPILGHNTVFWYRQTMMQGLELLAYFRNRAPLDDSGMPKDRFSAEMPDATLATLKIQPSEPRDSAVYFCASGLGLGEQFFGPGTRLTVL.

This clone was recorded only once. V is TRBV4-1 and J is TRBJ2-5; TRBD1 or TRBD2 may be the D gene (5 bases each). Trimming shortened V by 3 bases and J by 5 bases, and 22 bases separated the two germline ends. This CDR3 contains 17 residues. Looked up from germline, CDR1 is MGHRA and CDR2 is YSYEKL. The CDR3 nucleotides are TGCGCCAGCAGCCATTGCTTCCTGGGACCGAGGCAGGAGACCCAGTACTTC. Protein product: CASSHCFLGPRQETQYF.

This chain links TRBV27 with TRBJ2-7; D tentatively fits TRBD1 or TRBD2 (5 bases each). Deletions cut 6 bases from V and 2 bases from J, with 11 bases between. The CDR3 spans 13 residues. CDR1 is MNHEY, CDR2 SMNVEV, per germline (reference sequence). In DNA form, the CDR3 reads TGTGCCAGCAGGTTAGGGGAGACCTACGAGCAGTACTTC. Protein product: CASRLGETYEQYF.

The table lists this clone with a count of one. This chain uses TRBV7-9 with TRBJ2-2; D is uncertain. The CDR3 runs 13 residues. Trimming took 2 bases from V and 6 from J, leaving 7 bases between them. In germline, CDR1 is SEHNR, CDR2 FQNEAQ (reference sequence). CDR3 sequence reads: CASSLLVPGELFF. The CDR3 region has the DNA TGTGCCAGCAGCTTACTCGTCCCCGGGGAGCTGTTTTTT.

V usage is TRBV21-1 and J usage is TRBJ2-2. TRBV21-1 is a pseudogene. This CDR3 has 14 amino acids. CDR3 bases: TGTGCCAGCAGCCTCCTAGGGTCGGGCGGGGAGCTGTTTTTT. Protein: CASSLLGSGGELFF.

This sequence joins TRBV10-3 and TRBJ2-1; 7 positions match TRBD1. Unmatched junction bases numbered 10, after V lost 4 bases and J lost 4 bases. The CDR3 runs 16 residues. Per germline, CDR1 ENHRY and CDR2 SYGVKD. The CDR3 DNA follows: TGTGCCATCAGTGCCGGACAGGCCACCAATTACAATGAGCAGTTCTTC. This translates into CAISAGQATNYNEQFF.

About this clone: The junction does not match germline at one end; this may be a read error. The rearrangement joins TRBV11-2 to TRBJ2-7; 9 nucleotides agree with TRBD2. Germline CDR1 and CDR2: SGHAT and FQNNGV. This CDR3 region has 16 residues. For the CDR3, the DNA is TGTGCCAGCAGCCTAGACCAGCGGGGGGCCACCTACGAGCAGTACTTC. Its translation is CASSLDQRGATYEQYF.

The chain couples TRBV11-2 to TRBJ2-3, with D unclear. This CDR3 is built from 14 residues. V was shortened by 5 bases and J by 3 bases, with 12 bases between the two germline ends. The germline gives CDR1 SGHAT, CDR2 FQNNGV. CDR3 sequence reads: CASSPAPGTDTQYF. As DNA, the CDR3 is TGTGCCAGCAGCCCCGCCCCCGGGACAGATACGCAGTATTTT.

The rearrangement links TRBV9 to TRBJ2-3; 10 positions match TRBD2. V shed 4 bases, J shed 3 bases, and the junction held 11 bases outside the gene matches. The CDR3 consists of 17 residues. Germline V gives CDR1 SGDLS, CDR2 YYNGEE. The CDR3 sequence is CASSQAERGGGTDTQYF. CDR3 nucleotide sequence: TGTGCCAGCAGCCAAGCCGAGCGGGGGGGCGGGACAGATACGCAGTATTTT.

The CDR3 reads CATEDPLTNTGELFF. CDR3 in DNA: TGTGCCACCGAGGACCCACTTACTAACACCGGGGAGCTGTTTTTT. The genes are TRBV10-3 and TRBJ2-2; the D is unclear. The CDR3 has 15 residues. Looked up from germline, CDR1 is ENHRY and CDR2 is SYGVKD. The V and J ends lost 10 bases and 2 bases respectively, with 17 bases between them.

The rearrangement joins TRBV19 to TRBJ2-7; D perhaps matches TRBD1 (5 bases). This CDR3 spans 13 amino acids. V shed 5 bases and J shed 3 bases, with 11 bases lying between them. Germline loops: CDR1 LNHDA, CDR2 SQIVND (reference sequence). CDR3 in amino acids: CASSLGLNYEQYF. The CDR3 nucleotides are TGTGCCAGTAGTCTGGGGCTGAACTACGAGCAGTACTTC.

This clone was seen only once. The CDR3 nucleotides are TGTGCCAGCAGCTTAGGTTCCGCGGGGGGAAACACCATATATTTT. It is translated as CASSLGSAGGNTIYF. V usage is TRBV7-6 and J usage is TRBJ1-3; no clear D gene. V gave up 1 base and J gave up 4 bases, with 11 bases separating them. Germline V CDR1 and CDR2: SGHVS, FNYEAQ. The CDR3 runs 15 residues.

CDR3 sequence reads: CASSYLTGGETQYF. For the CDR3, the DNA is TGTGCCAGCAGTTACCTTACGGGAGGGGAGACCCAGTACTTC. V and J are TRBV6-5 and TRBJ2-5; 8 nucleotides line up with TRBD2. V shed 2 bases and J 5 bases; nucleotides not matched to a gene: 4. CDR1 MNHEY and CDR2 SVGAGI come from the germline V gene. This CDR3 comprises 14 residues.

V and J are TRBV7-9 and TRBJ1-1, with D unresolved. Per the germline V gene, CDR1 is SEHNR and CDR2 is FQNEAQ (reference sequence). The CDR3 is made up of 16 amino acids. With 2 bases removed from V and 2 bases from J, the gap between germline ends came to 15 bases. Here the CDR3 DNA reads TGTGCCAGCAGCTTATCTTCTGATAGGCCAAACACTGAAGCTTTCTTT. Amino acids: CASSLSSDRPNTEAFF.

CDR3 nucleotides: TGTGCCAGCAGCCCGGGACAGGAGAACACTGAAGCTTTCTTT. As protein: CASSPGQENTEAFF. V and J are TRBV7-3 and TRBJ1-1, with TRBD1 matching 8 bases. V lost 5 bases, J lost 1 base, and 3 bases stayed unmatched. This CDR3 spans 14 amino acids. Germline-derived CDR1 and CDR2 are SGHTA and FQGTGA.

The V gene is TRBV11-2, the J gene TRBJ2-2; 9 bases line up with TRBD1. CDR1 and CDR2 from the germline V gene are SGHAT and FQNNGV. The CDR3 totals 15 residues. V was clipped by 10 bases and J by 6 bases; unmatched bases: 12. In DNA, the CDR3 is TGTGCCAACCTTAGACAGGGGGAGAGGGCCGGGGAGCTGTTTTTT. Translated: CANLRQGERAGELFF.

The rearrangement joins TRBV19 to TRBJ1-2; no clear D gene. This CDR3 contains 14 residues. Germline CDR1 and CDR2: LNHDA and SQIVND (reference sequence). The V gene lost 0 bases and the J gene lost 5 bases, with 10 bases spanning the gap. CDR3 protein: CASSIDFGSYGYTF. The CDR3 bases are TGTGCCAGTAGTATAGATTTCGGCAGTTATGGCTACACCTTC.

The chain is built from TRBV4-3 and TRBJ2-2; D gene unclear. Trimming stripped 0 bases from V and 2 bases from J, with 1 base between. CDR1 and CDR2 from the germline V gene are LGHNA and YSLEER. CDR3 length: 13 amino acids. The CDR3 is CASSQDNTGELFF. The DNA of the CDR3 is TGCGCCAGCAGCCAAGACAACACCGGGGAGCTGTTTTTT.

The rearrangement links TRBV6-4 to TRBJ2-2; 11 bases line up with TRBD2. V lost 6 bases and J lost 4; bases outside the gene matches: 7. Germline lookup yields CDR1 MRHNA and CDR2 SNTAGT. The CDR3 covers 16 residues. This chain's CDR3 is CASRRTSGGITGELFF. CDR3 coding DNA: TGTGCCAGCAGGCGAACTAGCGGGGGAATCACCGGGGAGCTGTTTTTT.

The chain has TRBV4-1 and TRBJ2-3, with 9 bases matching TRBD2. The CDR3 runs to 16 residues. Germline CDR1 is MGHRA and CDR2 is YSYEKL. With V trimmed by 0 bases and J by 1 base, 2 bases remained unmatched. The CDR3 bases are TGCGCCAGCAGCCAAGAAATAGCGGGGGGCACAGATACGCAGTATTTT. Residues: CASSQEIAGGTDTQYF.

To note about this clone: Other DNA sequences of this sample code for an identical CDR3. The rearrangement joins TRBV30 to TRBJ2-7; TRBD2 matches 8 bases. Germline assignment: CDR1 GTSNPN and CDR2 SVGIG (reference sequence). Trimming cost V 3 bases and J 7 bases; bases outside gene matches: 14. CDR3 length: 15 residues. This chain's CDR3 is CAWRVGAGGPGEQYF. The CDR3 DNA reads as TGTGCCTGGAGGGTGGGGGCGGGGGGCCCTGGTGAGCAGTACTTC.

The chain couples TRBV4-3 to TRBJ1-1; TRBD1 might be the D (5 bases). Trimming pared 0 bases from V and 8 bases from J, leaving 13 bases between. This CDR3 region has 14 residues. Per the germline V gene, CDR1 is LGHNA and CDR2 is YSLEER. The chain's CDR3 is CASSQDRARGEAFF. DNA of the CDR3: TGCGCCAGCAGCCAAGATCGAGCGAGGGGCGAAGCTTTCTTT.

The gene calls are TRBV5-5 and TRBJ2-7; TRBD2 aligns across 7 bases. V dropped 6 bases and J dropped 2; count of bases not matched to a gene: 8. The CDR3 totals 14 residues. CDR1 and CDR2 from the germline V gene are SGHKS and YYEKEE (reference sequence). As DNA, the CDR3 is TGTGCCAGCACCCCCTGGGGAGGGCCCTACGAGCAGTACTTC. It specifies CASTPWGGPYEQYF.

This chain links TRBV6-6 with TRBJ1-3; D gene uncertain. Germline V gene data show CDR1 as MNHNY and CDR2 as SVGAGI (reference sequence). This CDR3 is 15 amino acids long. V lost 5 bases and J 0 bases, leaving 11 bases between the germline ends. The DNA for the CDR3 is TGTGCCAGCAGTACCTTTGGGAGCTCTGGAAACACCATATATTTT. Amino acid sequence: CASSTFGSSGNTIYF.

V usage is TRBV6-4 and J usage is TRBJ2-3; 10 nucleotides align to TRBD2. Germline values: CDR1 MRHNA, CDR2 SNTAGT. J was trimmed by 6 bases and V by 0 bases; bases with no gene match: 6. CDR3 length: 16 amino acids. CDR3 DNA: TGTGCCAGCAGTGACTCCGGGACTAGCGCGGTGGATACGCAGTATTTT. Translation: CASSDSGTSAVDTQYF.